Listed here are 28 T cell receptor beta chains from one sample, sequenced in a study of T cells in Graves' hyperthyroidism and ophthalmopathy. Regions amplified from RNA transcripts were the TCR beta CDR3 regions. HTBI primers were the set used in a first-round RT-PCR of the TCR CDR3. TCRdb reanalysed the multiplex PCR reads using MiXCR and keeps one entry per CDR3 protein. The table includes approximately 510,000 distinct CDR3 sequences, approximately 49% detected once. The source material was peripheral blood or thyroid tissue (not recorded which). These receptors came from an adult woman with Graves' disease, either hyperthyroidism or ophthalmopathy (not recorded which).

The table lists this clonotype with a few counts. V and J are TRBV5-1 and TRBJ1-1; TRBD1 matches at 7 bases. Unmatched junction bases numbered 8, after V lost 4 bases and J lost 5 bases. Germline values: CDR1 SGHRS, CDR2 YFSETQ. This CDR3 contains 14 residues. CDR3 coding DNA: TGCGCCAGCAGCCCCACCCAGGGGGGTACTGAAGCTTTCTTT. Translation: CASSPTQGGTEAFF.

The chain recombines TRBV7-7 with TRBJ2-5; 7 positions match TRBD1. CDR1 is SSHAT and CDR2 is FNYEAQ in the germline V gene (reference sequence). This CDR3 has 12 residues. Written as DNA, the CDR3 is TGTGCTAGACAGGGTACCCCAGAGACCCAGTACTTC. It is translated as CARQGTPETQYF.

This clonotype occurred a few times. The chain links TRBV28 to TRBJ2-2; D gene unclear. CDR1 MDHEN and CDR2 SYDVKM come from the germline V gene. Trimming shortened V by 6 bases and J by 5 bases, and 7 bases separated the two germline ends. The CDR3 runs 12 residues. This chain's CDR3 is CASRRSTGELFF. In DNA, the CDR3 is TGTGCCAGCAGAAGATCGACCGGGGAGCTGTTTTTT. The full variable domain, completed using reference TRBV28 and TRBJ2-2, is DVKVTQSSRYLVKRTGEKVFLECVQDMDHENMFWYRQDPGLGLRLIYFSYDVKMKEKGDIPEGYSVSREKKERFSLILESASTNQTSMYLCASRRSTGELFFGEGSRLTVL.

This clonotype was found once. The J gene is TRBJ1-3, the V gene TRBV2; weak D call: TRBD1 (5 bases). V lost 8 bases to trimming and J lost 4 bases, with 12 bases between them. Germline values: CDR1 SNHLY, CDR2 FYNNEI. The CDR3 is 13 amino acids. CDR3 protein: CASRGLAGNTIYF. As DNA, the CDR3 is TGTGCCAGCCGGGGACTAGCGGGAAACACCATATATTTT.

This clonotype came up many times. This sequence joins TRBV6-6 and TRBJ1-4, with D perhaps TRBD1 (6 bases). The CDR3 length is 13 residues. Deletions cut 6 bases from V and 10 bases from J, with 15 bases between. Looked up from germline, CDR1 is MNHNY and CDR2 is SVGAGI (reference sequence). The CDR3 DNA sequence: TGTGCCAGCAGGGAAGCCGAGGGGGTAAAACTGTTTTTT. Encoded protein: CASREAEGVKLFF.

The chain couples TRBV29-1 to TRBJ2-7, with 10 positions matching TRBD2. This CDR3 region has 15 residues. The V gene's germline CDR1 is SQVTM and CDR2 ANQGSEA. CDR3: CSAGGVGSGRVHEYF. The DNA of the CDR3 is TGCAGTGCTGGGGGGGTTGGGAGCGGGAGGGTCCATGAGTACTTC.

This chain's CDR3 is CGGTVYEQYF. CDR3 nucleotides: TGCGGGGGGACAGTGTACGAGCAGTACTTC. V gene TRBV29-1 combines with J gene TRBJ2-7; D perhaps matches TRBD1 (7 bases). CDR3 length equals 10 residues. CDR1 SQVTM and CDR2 ANQGSEA come from the germline V gene.

A note on this clonotype: The junction departs from the called germline gene at one end, perhaps through a read error. The chain employs TRBV10-3 and TRBJ2-3, with D possibly TRBD2 on 7 matching bases. This CDR3 is 20 amino acids long. Germline loops: CDR1 ENHRY, CDR2 SYGVKD. This CDR3 is CASSYSRWGPGGSPADTQYF. Written as DNA, the CDR3 is TGTGCCAGCAGTTACTCGAGGTGGGGGCCCGGCGGGAGCCCCGCAGATACGCAGTATTTT.

This clonotype occurred a few times. In DNA, the CDR3 is TGTGCCAGCAGCCAAAACCGGGACAGAAACGATGAGCAGTTCTTC. Translating it yields CASSQNRDRNDEQFF. This chain uses TRBV7-8 with TRBJ2-7; 7 bases match TRBD1. The end of the DNA fits TRBJ2-1 better, so the J call may be wrong. Germline V CDR1 and CDR2: SGHVS, FQNEAQ. This CDR3 comprises 15 residues.

The chain recombines TRBV6-2 or TRBV6-3 with TRBJ2-7; D uncertain. V was clipped by 0 bases and J by 0 bases, with 12 bases between them. The length of the CDR3 is 16 residues. The germline V gene encodes CDR1 MNHEY and CDR2 SVGEGT. The CDR3: CASSYSSARDSYEQYF. The CDR3 coding sequence is TGTGCCAGCAGTTACTCGTCCGCTAGGGACTCCTACGAGCAGTACTTC.

The chain joins TRBV7-6 to TRBJ2-7; D remains unclear. There are 14 residues in the CDR3. Trimming took 6 bases from V and 4 from J, leaving 16 bases between them. From germline, CDR1 is SGHVS and CDR2 FNYEAQ. The DNA for the CDR3 is TGTGCCAGCAGTCCCACCGGCCAAGGTTACGAGCAGTACTTC. It specifies CASSPTGQGYEQYF.

This clonotype was seen repeatedly, ten times or more. This chain joins TRBV29-1 and TRBJ2-5; weak D call: TRBD1 (5 bases). V was trimmed by 2 bases and J by 1 base, leaving 8 bases between them. This CDR3 is built from 13 residues. The V gene's germline CDR1 is SQVTM and CDR2 ANQGSEA. The CDR3 here is CSVEPRVQETQYF. In DNA form, the CDR3 reads TGCAGCGTTGAACCCAGGGTCCAAGAGACCCAGTACTTC.

The chain is built from TRBV2 and TRBJ2-7; D is perhaps TRBD1 (5 bases). Trimming stripped 2 bases from V and 6 bases from J, with 11 bases between. In germline, CDR1 is SNHLY, CDR2 FYNNEI. This CDR3 region has 13 residues. The CDR3 sequence is CASSEQGLLEQYF. CDR3 in DNA: TGTGCCAGCAGTGAACAGGGCCTCCTCGAGCAGTACTTC.

The V gene is TRBV7-2, the J gene TRBJ1-5; the D is unclear. Germline lookup yields CDR1 SGHTA and CDR2 FQGNSA. This CDR3 region has 13 residues. V was shortened by 5 bases and J by 5 bases, with 10 bases between the two germline ends. CDR3 sequence (DNA): TGTGCCAGCAGCCAGGACCTACATCAGCCCCAGCATTTT. Translation gives CASSQDLHQPQHF.

The J gene is TRBJ2-7, the V gene TRBV7-8; 10 positions match TRBD1. CDR1 is SGHVS, CDR2 FQNEAQ, per germline. This CDR3 spans 15 amino acids. Losses at the gene ends were 5 bases for V and 3 bases for J; bases not matched to a gene: 7. CDR3 DNA sequence: TGTGCCAGCAGCGCAGGGGGACAGGGGATCTACGAGCAGTACTTC. The encoded protein is CASSAGGQGIYEQYF. Supplemented by reference TRBV7-8 and TRBJ2-7, the full variable domain reads GAGVSQSPRYKVAKRGQDVALRCDPISGHVSLFWYQQALGQGPEFLTYFQNEAQLDKSGLPSDRFFAERPEGSVSTLKIQRTQQEDSAVYLCASSAGGQGIYEQYFGPGTRLTVT.

This clonotype was seen at least ten times. The V and J genes are TRBV19 and TRBJ2-7, with TRBD1 identical over 9 bases. The CDR3 loop spans 13 amino acids. CDR1 is LNHDA and CDR2 is SQIVND in the germline V gene (reference sequence). The junction had 3 bases not matched to a gene; V was cut back by 6 bases and J by 3 bases. CDR3 residues: CASRGDRDYEQYF. The CDR3 DNA reads TGTGCCAGTAGGGGGGACAGGGACTACGAGCAGTACTTC.

The table lists this clonotype with a few counts. The rearrangement uses TRBV7-8 and TRBJ1-2; D ambiguous. Germline values: CDR1 SGHVS, CDR2 FQNEAQ. V was shortened by 11 bases and J by 4 bases, with 14 bases between the two germline ends. The CDR3 contains 12 residues. As DNA, the CDR3 is TGTGCCTGGAGTGTTTCTCTCTATGGCTACACCTTC. It is translated as CAWSVSLYGYTF.

The rearrangement joins TRBV29-1 to TRBJ2-7; possibly TRBD2 for D (5 bases). The germline V and J ends were trimmed by 4 bases and 4 bases, with 17 bases remaining between them. CDR1 is SQVTM, CDR2 ANQGSEA, per germline. The CDR3 contains 14 residues. As DNA, the CDR3 is TGCAGCGTTGGGTCCCGGGGAACAGTGTACGAGCAGTACTTC. Protein: CSVGSRGTVYEQYF.

This clonotype came up many times. This chain joins TRBV12-3 or TRBV12-4 and TRBJ2-5; the D is unclear. This CDR3 has 14 amino acids. V gave up 0 bases and J gave up 3 bases, with 8 bases separating them. The CDR3 loop reads CASSLALGKETQYF. For the CDR3, the DNA is TGTGCCAGCAGTTTAGCGCTAGGGAAAGAGACCCAGTACTTC.

With regard to this clonotype: Without the conserved terminal phenylalanine or tryptophan, this CDR3 likely stems from a read error. No DNA is shown, since the ends of the CDR3 on it are uncertain; the CDR3 is the one TCRdb lists. The rearrangement uses TRBV29-1 and TRBJ1-1. CDR1 SQVTM and CDR2 ANQGSEA come from the germline V gene. The CDR3 totals 8 residues, both ends included. CDR3 loop: CSARTAFS.

The V gene is TRBV2, the J gene TRBJ2-7, with TRBD2 as a possible D gene (6 bases). The CDR3 loop spans 14 amino acids. Germline loops: CDR1 SNHLY, CDR2 FYNNEI. The V and J ends lost 7 bases and 3 bases respectively, with 16 bases between them. The CDR3 region has the DNA TGTGCCAGCACCCGGGGAGGAACCCTCTACGAGCAGTACTTC. It translates to CASTRGGTLYEQYF.

The rearrangement joins TRBV7-9 to TRBJ1-4; TRBD1 agrees at 8 bases. The ends lost 7 bases at V and 1 base at J; junction bases unmatched: 8. The CDR3 runs 16 residues. In germline, CDR1 is SEHNR, CDR2 FQNEAQ (reference sequence). Here the CDR3 reads CASTPGQGRTNEKLFF. The DNA for the CDR3 is TGTGCCAGCACCCCCGGACAGGGCCGAACTAATGAAAAACTGTTTTTT.

Details on this clonotype: The DNA is left out, because the CDR3 cannot be placed on it with certainty; the CDR3 is given as TCRdb lists it. J is TRBJ2-5 and V is TRBV25-1; the DNA was not compared with TRBD1, the D call given in the table. 20 amino acids form the CDR3, both terminal residues included. CDR1 MGHDK and CDR2 SYGVNS come from the germline V gene. The CDR3 here is CDSSIYLCSVTGTGGETQYF.

This chain joins TRBV6-5 and TRBJ2-7; TRBD1 agrees at 8 bases. CDR3 length: 15 residues. V was pared by 2 bases and J by 4 bases, with 7 bases of the junction left unmatched. The V gene's germline CDR1 is MNHEY and CDR2 SVGAGI. The CDR3, as DNA: TGTGCCAGCAGTTACATCAGGGGGCTGGGATACGAGCAGTACTTC. Protein sequence: CASSYIRGLGYEQYF.

This clonotype was observed a few times. The J gene is TRBJ1-1, the V gene TRBV29-1; tentatively, D is TRBD1 (5 bases). Germline CDR1 and CDR2: SQVTM and ANQGSEA. V lost 4 bases and J lost 11, with 23 bases in between. The CDR3 extends over 14 amino acids. The CDR3 coding sequence is TGCAGCGTTGCCGGACGCGGCAGGGATAATTTGGCTTTCTTT. Its translation is CSVAGRGRDNLAFF.

This clonotype was counted many times. The chain joins TRBV9 to TRBJ2-5, with a possible D match to TRBD1 (7 bases). Germline V gene sequence: CDR1 SGDLS, CDR2 YYNGEE. The CDR3 is 15 amino acids. Deletions cut 3 bases from V and 4 bases from J, with 16 bases between. The CDR3 loop reads CASSAPHRGGETQYF. The CDR3 DNA sequence: TGTGCCAGCAGCGCACCTCACAGGGGAGGAGAGACCCAGTACTTC.

In its sample, this clonotype was seen many times. V is TRBV29-1 and J is TRBJ2-5, with 11 positions matching TRBD2. J was trimmed by 1 base and V by 6 bases; bases with no gene match: 13. Germline V CDR1 and CDR2: SQVTM, ANQGSEA. This CDR3 has 17 residues. In nucleotides, the CDR3 is TGCAGCGTGTCAAGAACCTCCGGGACTAGCGGCCAAGAGACCCAGTACTTC. Translated: CSVSRTSGTSGQETQYF.

This clonotype was detected once. V is TRBV7-8 and J is TRBJ2-5; TRBD1 is a possible D gene (6 bases). The germline V and J ends were trimmed by 2 bases and 5 bases, with 24 bases remaining between them. Germline CDR1 is SGHVS and CDR2 is FQNEAQ. The CDR3 sequence is 18 residues long. CDR3 sequence (DNA): TGTGCCAGCAGCTTAAGGGCCACACAGGGTAGGGGCTTGGAGACCCAGTACTTC. Amino acid sequence: CASSLRATQGRGLETQYF.